A single T cell receptor (beta chain) is shown here with its context. The entry originates in a study of blood T cell repertoires in COVID-19. TCRdb's copy holds only in-frame clones and misses some; the assay was immunoSEQ multiplex PCR. The data show about 120,000 clones, roughly 76% seen once. This CDR3 contains 13 residues. Germline V lookup: CDR1 SGHAT, CDR2 FQNNGV. After removal of 5 bases from V and 5 bases from J, the junction contained 4 bases not matched to a gene. The chain links TRBV11-2 to TRBJ1-1; 8 bases are shared with TRBD1. The clonotype comes from a human donor in a cohort sampled during active COVID-19. Sequenced sample: peripheral blood. The CDR3 protein is CASSITGGTEAFF. The CDR3 DNA reads TGTGCCAGCAGCATCACAGGGGGGACTGAAGCTTTCTTT.